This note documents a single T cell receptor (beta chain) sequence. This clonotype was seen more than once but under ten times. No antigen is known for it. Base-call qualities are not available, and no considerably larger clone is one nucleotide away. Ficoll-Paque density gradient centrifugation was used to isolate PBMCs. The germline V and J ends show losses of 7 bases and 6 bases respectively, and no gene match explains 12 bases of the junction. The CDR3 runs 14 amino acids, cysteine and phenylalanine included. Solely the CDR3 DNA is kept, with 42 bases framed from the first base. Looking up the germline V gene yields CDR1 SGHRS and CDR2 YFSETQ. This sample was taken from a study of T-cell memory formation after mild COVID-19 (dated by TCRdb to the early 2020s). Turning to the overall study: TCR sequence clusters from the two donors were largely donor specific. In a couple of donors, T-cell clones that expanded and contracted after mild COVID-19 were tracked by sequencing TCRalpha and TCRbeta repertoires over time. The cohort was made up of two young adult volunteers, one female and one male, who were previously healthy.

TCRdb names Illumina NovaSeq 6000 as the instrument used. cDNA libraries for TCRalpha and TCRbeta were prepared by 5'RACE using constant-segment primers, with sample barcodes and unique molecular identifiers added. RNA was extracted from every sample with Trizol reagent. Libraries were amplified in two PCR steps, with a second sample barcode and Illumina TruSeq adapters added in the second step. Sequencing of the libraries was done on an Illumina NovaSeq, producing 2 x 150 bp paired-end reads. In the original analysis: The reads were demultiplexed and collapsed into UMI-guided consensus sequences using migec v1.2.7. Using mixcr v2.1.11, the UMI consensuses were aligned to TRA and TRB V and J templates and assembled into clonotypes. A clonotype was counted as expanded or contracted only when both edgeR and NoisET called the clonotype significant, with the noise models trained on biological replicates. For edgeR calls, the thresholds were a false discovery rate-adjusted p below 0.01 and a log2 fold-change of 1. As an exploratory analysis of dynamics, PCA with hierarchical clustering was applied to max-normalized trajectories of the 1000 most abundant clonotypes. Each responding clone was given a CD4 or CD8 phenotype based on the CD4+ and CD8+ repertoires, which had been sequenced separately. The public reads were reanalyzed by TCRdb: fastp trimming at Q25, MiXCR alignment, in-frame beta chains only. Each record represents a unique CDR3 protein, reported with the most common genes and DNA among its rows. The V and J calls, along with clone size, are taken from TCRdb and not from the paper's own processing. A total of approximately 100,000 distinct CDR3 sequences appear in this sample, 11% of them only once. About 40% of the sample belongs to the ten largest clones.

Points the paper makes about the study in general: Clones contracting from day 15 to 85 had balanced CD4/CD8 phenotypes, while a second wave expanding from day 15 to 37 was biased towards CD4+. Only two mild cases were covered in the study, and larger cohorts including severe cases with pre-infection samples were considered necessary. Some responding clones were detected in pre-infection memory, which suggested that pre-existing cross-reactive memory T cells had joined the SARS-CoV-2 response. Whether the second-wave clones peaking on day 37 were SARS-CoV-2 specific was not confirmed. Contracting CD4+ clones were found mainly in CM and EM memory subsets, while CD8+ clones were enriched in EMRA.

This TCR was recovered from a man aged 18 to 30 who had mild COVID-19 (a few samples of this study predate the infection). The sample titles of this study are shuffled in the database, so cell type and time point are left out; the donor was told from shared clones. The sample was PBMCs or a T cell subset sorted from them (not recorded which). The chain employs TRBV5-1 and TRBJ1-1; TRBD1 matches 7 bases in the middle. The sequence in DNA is TGCGCCAGCGGAATGACAGGGAGGTACGCTGAAGCTTTCTTT. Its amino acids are CASGMTGRYAEAFF. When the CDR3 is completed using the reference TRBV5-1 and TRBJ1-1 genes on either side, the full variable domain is KAGVTQTPRYLIKTRGQQVTLSCSPISGHRSVSWYQQTPGQGLQFLFEYFSETQRNKGNFPGRFSGRQFSNSRSEMNVSTLELGDSALYLCASGMTGRYAEAFFGQGTRLTVV.